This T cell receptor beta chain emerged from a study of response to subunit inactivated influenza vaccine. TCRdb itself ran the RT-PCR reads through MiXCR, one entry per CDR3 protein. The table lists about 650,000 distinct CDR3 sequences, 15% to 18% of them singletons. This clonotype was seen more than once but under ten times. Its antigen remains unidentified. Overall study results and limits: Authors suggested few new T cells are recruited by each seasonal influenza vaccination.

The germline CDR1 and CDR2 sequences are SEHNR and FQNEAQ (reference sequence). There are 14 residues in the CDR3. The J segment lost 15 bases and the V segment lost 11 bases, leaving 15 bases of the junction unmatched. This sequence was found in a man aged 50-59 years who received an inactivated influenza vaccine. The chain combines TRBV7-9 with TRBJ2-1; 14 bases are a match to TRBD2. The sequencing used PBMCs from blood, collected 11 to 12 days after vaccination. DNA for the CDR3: TGTGCCGCTCGCTCGACTAGCGGGAGGGCCCCTTGGTTCTTC. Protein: CAARSTSGRAPWFF.